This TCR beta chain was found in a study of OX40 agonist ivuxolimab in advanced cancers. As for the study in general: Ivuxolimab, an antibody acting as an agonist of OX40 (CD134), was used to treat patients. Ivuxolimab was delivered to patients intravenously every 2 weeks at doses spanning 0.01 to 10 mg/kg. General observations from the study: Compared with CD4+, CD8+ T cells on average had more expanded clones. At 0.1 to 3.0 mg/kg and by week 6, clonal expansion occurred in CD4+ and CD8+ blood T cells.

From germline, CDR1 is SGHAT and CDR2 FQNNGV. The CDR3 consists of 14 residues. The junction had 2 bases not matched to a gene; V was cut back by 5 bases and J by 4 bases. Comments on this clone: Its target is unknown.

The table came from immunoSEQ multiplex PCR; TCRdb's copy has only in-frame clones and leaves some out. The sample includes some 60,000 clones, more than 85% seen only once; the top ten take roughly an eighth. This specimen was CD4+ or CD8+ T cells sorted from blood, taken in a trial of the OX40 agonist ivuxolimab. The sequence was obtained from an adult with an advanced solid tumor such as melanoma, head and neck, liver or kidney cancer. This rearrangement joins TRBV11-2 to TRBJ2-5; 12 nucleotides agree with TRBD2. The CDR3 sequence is CASSALAGGETQYF. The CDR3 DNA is TGTGCCAGCAGCGCACTAGCGGGAGGAGAGACCCAGTACTTC. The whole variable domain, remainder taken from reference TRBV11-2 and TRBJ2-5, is EAGVAQSPRYKIIEKRQSVAFWCNPISGHATLYWYQQILGQGPKLLIQFQNNGVVDDSQLPKDRFSAERLKGVDSTLKIQPAKLEDSAVYLCASSALAGGETQYFGPGTRLLVL.